The rows below give T cell receptor beta chains drawn from one sample of a study of Graves' ophthalmopathy and Graves' hyperthyroidism. One entry per CDR3 protein results from TCRdb running MiXCR on the multiplex PCR reads. In the table there are about 1.2 million distinct CDR3 sequences, roughly two fifths of which are singletons. The sequencing sample was made of peripheral blood or thyroid tissue (not recorded which). Receptors were obtained from an adult man with Graves' hyperthyroidism. The CDR3 runs from the conserved cysteine through the conserved F or W. D genes are given only for firm matches. Expanded clones are given a class, and other clones once, few, many or no size at all.

j_call	clone_size	d_call	v_call	cdr3_aa	cdr3_nt
TRBJ1-5	-	TRBD1	TRBV12-3/TRBV12-4	CATTQGATQHF	TGTGCCACTACACAGGGGGCGACCCAGCATTTT
TRBJ1-4	-	-	TRBV5-1	CASSLVGQPLEKLFF	TGCGCCAGCAGCTTGGTTGGGCAGCCGTTAGAAAAACTGTTTTTT
TRBJ1-6	-	TRBD1	TRBV7-9	CASSGQDGNSPLHF	TGTGCCAGCTCGGGACAGGATGGTAATTCACCCCTCCACTTT
TRBJ1-2	few	-	TRBV5-6	CASSLITGNYGYTF	TGTGCCAGCAGCTTGATAACAGGGAACTATGGCTACACCTTC
TRBJ1-3	many	TRBD1	TRBV15	CATSIGQGEGNTIYF	TGTGCCACCAGCATAGGACAGGGAGAAGGAAACACCATATATTTT
TRBJ2-7	many	-	TRBV20-1	CSASQGYYEQYF	TGCAGTGCTAGTCAGGGGTACTACGAGCAGTACTTC
TRBJ2-7	many	-	TRBV29-1	CSVEGDRYEQYF	TGCAGCGTTGAAGGCGACAGATACGAGCAGTACTTC
TRBJ2-6	few	TRBD1	TRBV25-1	CASSAIQGASSSGANVLTF	TGTGCCAGCAGTGCAATACAGGGGGCCTCTAGCTCTGGGGCCAACGTCCTGACTTTC
TRBJ1-5	few	-	TRBV9	CASSTGGVGLYSNQPQHF	TGTGCCAGCAGCACCGGGGGGGTCGGATTATATAGCAATCAGCCCCAGCATTTT
TRBJ1-3	-	-	TRBV7-9	CASSPPMRSGNTIYF	TGTGCCAGCAGCCCACCGATGAGGTCTGGAAACACCATATATTTT
TRBJ2-5	many	-	TRBV15	CATSRVRGNQETQYF	TGTGCCACCAGCAGAGTTCGGGGTAACCAAGAGACCCAGTACTTC
TRBJ1-5	-	-	TRBV29-1	CSVAGNQPQHF	TGCAGCGTTGCAGGAAATCAGCCCCAGCATTTT
TRBJ2-5	many	-	TRBV7-9	CASSSGTLSKETQYF	TGTGCCAGCAGCTCAGGGACATTGAGTAAAGAGACCCAGTACTTC
TRBJ1-1	many	-	TRBV10-2	CASSESTGKNTEAFF	TGCGCCAGCAGTGAGTCTACAGGGAAGAACACTGAAGCTTTCTTT
TRBJ1-2	-	TRBD1	TRBV12-3/TRBV12-4	CASSPGTVHYGYTF	TGTGCCAGCAGCCCTGGGACAGTTCACTATGGCTACACCTTC
TRBJ2-6	many	-	TRBV6-5	CASTGLISGANVLTF	TGTGCCAGCACTGGGCTCATCTCTGGGGCCAACGTCCTGACTTTC
TRBJ1-1	few	-	TRBV12-3/TRBV12-4	CASSLRGMGITEAFF	TGTGCCAGCAGTTTAAGGGGAATGGGAATAACTGAAGCTTTCTTT
TRBJ2-5	many	TRBD1	TRBV5-1	CASSSPDRDGETQYF	TGCGCCAGCAGCTCTCCCGACAGGGATGGGGAGACCCAGTACTTC
TRBJ1-1	-	-	TRBV12-5	CASGYDTPNTEAFF	TGTGCTAGTGGCTATGATACACCGAACACTGAAGCTTTCTTT
TRBJ1-2	many	TRBD1	TRBV7-2	CASSEGTGGGSGYTF	TGTGCCAGCAGCGAAGGGACAGGGGGAGGGAGTGGCTACACCTTC
TRBJ1-6	many	-	TRBV6-6	CASSSRDGIHF	TGTGCCAGCAGTAGCCGAGACGGAATCCACTTT
TRBJ2-7	many	TRBD1	TRBV29-1	CSAGTGEVYEQYF	TGCAGCGCTGGGACAGGGGAGGTCTACGAGCAGTACTTC
TRBJ2-7	-	-	TRBV10-3	CAISEDAYEQYF	TGTGCCATCAGTGAGGATGCCTACGAGCAGTACTTC
TRBJ1-5	-	TRBD1	TRBV20-1	CSGGQGDQPQHF	TGCAGTGGAGGACAGGGAGATCAGCCCCAGCATTTT
TRBJ1-2	-	-	TRBV29-1	CSVDVDYGYTF	TGCAGCGTTGATGTGGACTATGGCTACACCTTC
TRBJ2-5	many	-	TRBV5-8	CASSLDGPETQYF	TGTGCCAGCAGCTTGGACGGCCCGGAGACCCAGTACTTC
TRBJ2-7	-	TRBD1	TRBV7-2	CASSYNPGQGATYEQYF	TGTGCCAGCAGCTACAACCCGGGACAGGGGGCAACCTACGAGCAGTACTTC
TRBJ1-5	few	-	TRBV4-3	CASLKGQGGDQPQHF	TGCGCCAGCCTGAAAGGGCAGGGAGGGGATCAGCCCCAGCATTTT
TRBJ1-2	-	-	TRBV25-1	CASTDIGTRGYGYTF	TGTGCCAGCACCGACATCGGGACCCGGGGCTATGGCTACACCTTC
TRBJ1-2	many	-	TRBV7-2	CASSLNRDNDYTF	TGTGCCAGCAGCTTAAATCGGGACAACGACTACACCTTC
TRBJ1-1	few	-	TRBV15	CATSRDLRDTEAFF	TGTGCCACCAGCAGAGATCTAAGGGACACTGAAGCTTTCTTT
TRBJ2-5	-	-	TRBV19	CARTVLRETQYF	TGTGCCAGGACGGTCTTAAGGGAGACCCAGTACTTC
TRBJ1-6	many	-	TRBV7-8	CASSLVLLNSPLHF	TGTGCCAGCAGCTTAGTTCTGCTGAATTCACCCCTCCACTTT
TRBJ2-7	few	TRBD2	TRBV11-2	CASSLLLAGTYEQYF	TGTGCCAGCAGCTTATTGCTAGCGGGAACCTACGAGCAGTACTTC
TRBJ1-2	-	-	TRBV29-1	CSVEEGSGYTF	TGCAGCGTTGAAGAGGGGAGTGGCTACACCTTC
TRBJ2-2	-	-	TRBV7-2	CASTRPQAAGANTGELFF	TGTGCCAGCACCCGACCCCAAGCGGCGGGCGCGAACACCGGGGAGCTGTTTTTT
TRBJ2-2	-	TRBD1	TRBV19	CASRQGADTGELFF	TGTGCCAGTCGACAGGGGGCGGACACCGGGGAGCTGTTTTTT
TRBJ2-5	-	TRBD2	TRBV2	CAGSEGLAGTGWETQYF	TGTGCCGGCAGTGAAGGACTAGCGGGCACGGGGTGGGAGACCCAGTACTTC
TRBJ2-2	-	TRBD2	TRBV6-6	CASSYSWTSSSGELFF	TGTGCCAGCAGTTACTCGTGGACTAGTAGCTCCGGGGAGCTGTTTTTT
TRBJ2-7	few	-	TRBV6-1	CASTETGSRYEQYF	TGTGCCAGCACCGAAACAGGGAGTCGGTACGAGCAGTACTTC
TRBJ2-7	-	TRBD2	TRBV7-8	CASSFLGTSGDLYEQYF	TGTGCCAGCAGCTTTCTCGGGACTAGCGGCGACCTATACGAGCAGTACTTC
TRBJ1-6	-	-	TRBV14	CASSRKGAWSPLHF	TGTGCCAGCAGCCGGAAGGGAGCATGGTCACCCCTCCACTTT
TRBJ1-6	once	-	TRBV20-1	CSALSSYNSPLHF	TGCAGTGCTTTGAGCTCCTATAATTCACCCCTCCACTTT
TRBJ1-3	many	-	TRBV7-2	CASSEGVGNTIYF	TGTGCCAGCAGCGAGGGGGTTGGAAACACCATATATTTT
TRBJ2-7	once	TRBD2	TRBV15	CATSRGYGTSGSYEQYF	TGTGCCACCAGCAGAGGCTATGGGACTAGCGGGAGCTACGAGCAGTACTTC
TRBJ2-2	many	-	TRBV10-3	CAISGRTNTGELFF	TGTGCCATCAGTGGCAGGACGAACACCGGGGAGCTGTTTTTT
TRBJ1-4	-	-	TRBV10-3	CASSEDRGRNEKLFF	TGTGCCAGCAGTGAAGACCGGGGAAGAAATGAAAAACTGTTTTTT
TRBJ2-7	-	TRBD2	TRBV5-1	CASSPGLAGGYVYEQYF	TGCGCCAGCAGCCCGGGACTAGCGGGGGGATATGTATACGAGCAGTACTTC
TRBJ2-3	-	TRBD2	TRBV7-9	CASGPGLAVTDTQYF	TGTGCCAGCGGCCCGGGACTAGCGGTCACAGATACGCAGTATTTT
TRBJ2-7	many	-	TRBV19	CASSILHSSYEQYF	TGTGCCAGTAGTATTCTCCACAGCTCCTACGAGCAGTACTTC
TRBJ2-6	-	TRBD1	TRBV5-1	CASSLGGGQGSGANVLTF	TGCGCCAGCAGCTTGGGGGGCGGACAGGGGTCAGGGGCCAACGTCCTGACTTTC
TRBJ2-7	few	-	TRBV3-1	CASSREGVRRDEQYF	TGTGCCAGCAGCCGAGAGGGAGTTCGTCGGGACGAGCAGTACTTC